The clone carrying this T cell receptor (beta chain) was seen a single time. J was trimmed by 1 base and V by 3 bases; bases with no gene match: 3. Germline CDR1 SGHDN, CDR2 FVKESK. This CDR3 comprises 15 residues. This specimen comes from a study of T cell changes during pregnancy in multiple sclerosis. Repertoires were generated with immunoSEQ multiplex PCR, while TCRdb's copy carries only in-frame clones and drops some. Of about 23,000 clones listed, approximately 87% are singletons. The rearrangement links TRBV14 to TRBJ2-5; 9 positions agree with TRBD2. The TCR was taken from a female donor with multiple sclerosis, enrolled in a pregnancy study. Sequenced material: CD8+ T cells from peripheral blood mononuclear cells, taken before pregnancy. CDR3: CASSQLAGTQETQYF. CDR3 nucleotides: TGTGCCAGCAGCCAGCTAGCGGGGACCCAAGAGACCCAGTACTTC.